This TCR beta chain comes out of a study of Ad26.COV2.S vaccination and SARS-CoV-2 variants. Across the whole study: This donor came from the COV1001 trial of Ad26.COV2.S. Once, or twice with 56 days between doses, Ad26.COV2.S was given intramuscularly.

Comments on this clone: No antigen is known for it.

Treatment here: some 19 received Ad26.COV2.S at low or high dose, single or two shots; roughly five received placebo; per-sample allocation not given. Samples came from day 63 after the first vaccine or placebo injection. CDR1 is SEHNR, CDR2 FQNEAQ, per germline (reference sequence). The CDR3 loop spans 13 amino acids. Trimming at V came to 5 bases and at J to 7 bases, leaving 7 bases not matched to a gene. Findings and limits, study-wide: The study found higher spike-specific TCR breadth in vaccine than placebo recipients. Substantial response breadth was reportedly seen for spike-specific CD8+ and CD4+ T cells after vaccination.

Libraries were prepared by immunoSEQ multiplex PCR; TCRdb keeps only in-frame clonotypes and omits some of them. The table lists roughly 420,000 clones, 88% of them singletons, with 3.6% in the top ten. The origin of this receptor is a person aged 18-60 years who received the Ad26.COV2.S COVID-19 vaccine or a placebo. The chain recombines TRBV7-9 with TRBJ1-2; 7 bases agree with TRBD1. Source: peripheral blood, taken in a trial of Ad26.COV2.S vaccine versus placebo. The CDR3 sequence: CASSTTGSFGYTF. The CDR3, as DNA: TGTGCCAGCAGCACGACAGGGTCTTTTGGCTACACCTTC.